What follows describes a single TCR beta chain. One end of the junction varies from germline; a read error may be responsible. Clinical histories supplied by participants themselves formed the basis of cohort assignment. Cohort 3 donors counted as recovered after two negative PCRs, clearance, or resolved symptoms. This sample stems from a study of blood T cell repertoires in COVID-19. Study background: COVID-19 samples from acute and convalescent phases originated in the United States, Italy and Spain.

In the authors' methods: Reference gene primers were amplified, and this amplification served to estimate nucleated cell counts. Sequenced by immunoSEQ multiplex PCR; TCRdb stores in-frame clones only, minus some. The D gene and trimming were derived from the DNA, and the V and J assignments and clone size from that table. This repertoire shows around 250,000 clones, 85% to 90% found once; its top ten account for about 14%. CDR3 length equals 15 residues. In germline, CDR1 is MGHRA, CDR2 YSYEKL. The receptor was isolated from a young man who had recovered from COVID-19. Sequencing used PBMCs or T cells enriched from blood (not recorded which). This rearrangement joins TRBV4-1 to TRBJ2-1; unclear D gene. This CDR3 is CASSQDSGEPPVSIF. Written as DNA, the CDR3 is TGCGCCAGCAGCCAAGATTCAGGTGAACCTCCAGTTTCGATCTTC.